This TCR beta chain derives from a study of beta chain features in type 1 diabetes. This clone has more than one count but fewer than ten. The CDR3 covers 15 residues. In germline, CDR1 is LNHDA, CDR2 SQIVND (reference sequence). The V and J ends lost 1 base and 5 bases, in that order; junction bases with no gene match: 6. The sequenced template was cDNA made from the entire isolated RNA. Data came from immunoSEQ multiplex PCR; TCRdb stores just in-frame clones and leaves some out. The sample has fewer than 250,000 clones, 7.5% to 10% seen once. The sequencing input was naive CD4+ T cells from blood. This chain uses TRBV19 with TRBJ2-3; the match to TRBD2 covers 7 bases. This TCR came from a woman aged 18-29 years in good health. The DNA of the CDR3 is TGTGCCAGTAGTATAGCAGGCGGGAGTGGAGATACGCAGTATTTT. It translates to CASSIAGGSGDTQYF.